A selection of T cell receptor beta chains follows, all from one sample in a study of a mutant IDH1 vaccine in newly diagnosed glioma. Only in-frame clones appear in the TCRdb table, and some are missing; sequencing was by immunoSEQ multiplex PCR. The sample holds approximately 64,000 clones, approximately 84% seen once. These receptors' targets are unknown. The material was PBMCs, obtained from a glioma patient whose treatment included an IDH1 peptide vaccine. These receptors came from a woman aged 45-60 years with glioma. Both conserved end residues are part of each CDR3. D genes are given only for firm matches. Not every row has a clone size; where given, it reads once, few, many or a size class.

clone_size	d_call	v_call	j_call	cdr3_nt	cdr3_aa
-	-	TRBV5-1	TRBJ2-2	TGCGCCAGCAGGGTTCCGGGACTCGATGGTACCGGGGAGCTGTTTTTT	CASRVPGLDGTGELFF
once	TRBD1	TRBV19	TRBJ1-1	TGTGCCAGTAGGGCAGGGGGCGCCATGAACACTGAAGCTTTCTTT	CASRAGGAMNTEAFF
-	TRBD1	TRBV29-1	TRBJ2-2	TGCAGCTATGCAGGGGGCGACACCGGGGAGCTGTTTTTT	CSYAGGDTGELFF
-	-	TRBV14	TRBJ1-1	TGTGCCAGCAGGCCGACAGCCCCGAACACTGAAGCTTTCTTT	CASRPTAPNTEAFF
-	TRBD1	TRBV5-1	TRBJ2-1	TGCGCCAGCAGCCCGGACAGGGGCACCTACAATGAGCAGTTCTTC	CASSPDRGTYNEQFF
-	-	TRBV6-6	TRBJ2-1	TGTGCCACGTATTACCGGGCTCTCAATGAGCAGTTCTTC	CATYYRALNEQFF
-	TRBD2	TRBV9	TRBJ2-5	TGTGCCAGCAGCGTAGTAGCGGGGGTACAAGAGACCCAGTACTTC	CASSVVAGVQETQYF
once	-	TRBV11-2	TRBJ2-7	TGTGCCAGCAGCTTAGGTAGAGCCGAGCAGTACTTC	CASSLGRAEQYF
-	-	TRBV5-1	TRBJ2-3	TGCGCCAGCACCTCTTACCGGGACGCCAACACAGATACGCAGTATTTT	CASTSYRDANTDTQYF
-	-	TRBV5-1	TRBJ2-5	TGCGCCAGCAGCCTAATCCAAGAGACCCAGTACTTC	CASSLIQETQYF
-	-	TRBV5-1	TRBJ1-1	TGCGCCAGCAGCTTGGGAGACAGAACCATTTTT	CASSLGDRTIF
few	-	TRBV2	TRBJ1-1	TGTGCCAGCAGTGTCGGCCTCATTGGGGCCATGAACACTGAAGCTTTCTTT	CASSVGLIGAMNTEAFF
-	-	TRBV30	TRBJ2-2	TGTGCCTGGAGTCCAGCTTCCGTCGGGGAGCTGTTTTTT	CAWSPASVGELFF
-	-	TRBV30	TRBJ2-2	TGTGCCTGGAGAGGGGTTGGGATTTTATTAGACGGGGAGCTGTTTTTT	CAWRGVGILLDGELFF
once	TRBD1	TRBV27	TRBJ1-2	TGTGCCAGCAGTCTGACATGGACAGGGTCTGGAGGCTACACCTTC	CASSLTWTGSGGYTF
-	TRBD1	TRBV19	TRBJ1-2	TGTGCCAGTTGGACAGGGGGTAGTTTAAACTATGGCTACACCTTC	CASWTGGSLNYGYTF
-	-	TRBV7-8	TRBJ1-1	TGTGCCAGCAGCTTAGTGGGTCAAGCTTTCTTT	CASSLVGQAFF
once	-	TRBV28	TRBJ1-5	TGTGCCAGCAGTTTTGGGGGATCGAGCAATCAGCCCCAGCATTTT	CASSFGGSSNQPQHF
-	TRBD1	TRBV5-1	TRBJ2-2	TGCGCCAGCAGCGCCCCGGGACAGCCTAACACCGGGGAGCTGTTTTTT	CASSAPGQPNTGELFF
-	-	TRBV7-9	TRBJ1-5	TGTGCCAGCAGCTCTATAAGAGGCGGTAGCAATCAGCCCCAGCATTTT	CASSSIRGGSNQPQHF
-	TRBD1	TRBV30	TRBJ1-6	TGTGCCTGTCAGAAGGACAGGGACCGTACACCCCTCCACTTT	CACQKDRDRTPLHF
-	-	TRBV5-1	TRBJ2-7	TGCGCCAGCAGCTCCTCCCCTTTGACGGCCTACGAGCAGTACTTC	CASSSSPLTAYEQYF
-	-	TRBV28	TRBJ2-7	TGTGCCAGCAGTTTGGCAGGACGTAGCTCCTACGAGCAGTACTTC	CASSLAGRSSYEQYF